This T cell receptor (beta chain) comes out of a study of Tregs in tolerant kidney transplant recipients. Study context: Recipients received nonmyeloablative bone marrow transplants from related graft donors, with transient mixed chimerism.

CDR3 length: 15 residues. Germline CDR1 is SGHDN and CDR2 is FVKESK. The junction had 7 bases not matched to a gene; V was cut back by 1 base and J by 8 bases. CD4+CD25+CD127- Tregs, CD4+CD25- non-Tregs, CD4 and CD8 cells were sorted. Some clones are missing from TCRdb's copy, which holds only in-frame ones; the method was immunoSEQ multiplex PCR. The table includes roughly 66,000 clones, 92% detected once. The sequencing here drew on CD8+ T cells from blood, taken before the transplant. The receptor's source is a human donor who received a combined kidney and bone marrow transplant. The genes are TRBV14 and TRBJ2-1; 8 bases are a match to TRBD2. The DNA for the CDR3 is TGTGCCAGCAGCCAAGCTCTAGCGGGTGAAGATGAGCAGTTCTTC. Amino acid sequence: CASSQALAGEDEQFF. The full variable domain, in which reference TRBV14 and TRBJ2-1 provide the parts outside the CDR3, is EAGVTQFPSHSVIEKGQTVTLRCDPISGHDNLYWYRRVMGKEIKFLLHFVKESKQDESGMPNNRFLAERTGGTYSTLKVQPAELEDSGVYFCASSQALAGEDEQFFGPGTRLTVL.